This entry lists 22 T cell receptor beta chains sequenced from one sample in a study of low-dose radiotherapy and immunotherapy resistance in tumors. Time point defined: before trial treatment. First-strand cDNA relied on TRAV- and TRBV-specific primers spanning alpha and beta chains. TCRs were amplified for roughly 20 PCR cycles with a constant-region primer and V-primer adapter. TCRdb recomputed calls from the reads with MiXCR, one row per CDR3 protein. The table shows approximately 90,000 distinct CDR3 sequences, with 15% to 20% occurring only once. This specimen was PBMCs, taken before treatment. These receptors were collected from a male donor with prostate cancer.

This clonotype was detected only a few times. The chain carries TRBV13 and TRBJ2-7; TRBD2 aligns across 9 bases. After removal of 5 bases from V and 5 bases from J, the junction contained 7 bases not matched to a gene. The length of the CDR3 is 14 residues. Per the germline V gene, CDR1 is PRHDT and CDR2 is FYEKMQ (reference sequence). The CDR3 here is CASSPGLAFDEQYF. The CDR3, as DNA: TGTGCCAGCAGCCCGGGACTAGCCTTCGACGAGCAGTACTTC.

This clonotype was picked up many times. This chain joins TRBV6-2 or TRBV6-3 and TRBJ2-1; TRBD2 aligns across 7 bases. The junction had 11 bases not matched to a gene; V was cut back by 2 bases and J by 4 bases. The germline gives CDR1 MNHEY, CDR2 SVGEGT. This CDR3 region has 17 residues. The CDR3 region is CASSYTSVPLLYNEQFF. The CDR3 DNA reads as TGTGCCAGCAGTTACACTAGCGTCCCCTTACTTTACAATGAGCAGTTCTTC.

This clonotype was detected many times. The chain's CDR3 is CSARDTGHYEQYF. DNA for the CDR3: TGCAGTGCTAGAGATACGGGACACTACGAGCAGTACTTC. V usage is TRBV20-1 and J usage is TRBJ2-7, with D maybe TRBD1 (6 bases). The length of the CDR3 is 13 residues. The germline V and J ends were trimmed by 0 bases and 3 bases, with 9 bases remaining between them. Germline lookup yields CDR1 DFQATT and CDR2 SNEGSKA (reference sequence).

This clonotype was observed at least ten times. CDR3 sequence (DNA): TGTGCCAGCCTTGCCCAGGGGGCTCAAAATGAGCAGTTCTTC. It specifies CASLAQGAQNEQFF. This chain uses TRBV27 with TRBJ2-1, with 8 positions matching TRBD1. After removal of 8 bases from V and 7 bases from J, the junction contained 10 bases not matched to a gene. CDR1 MNHEY and CDR2 SMNVEV come from the germline V gene (reference sequence). This CDR3 is 14 amino acids long.

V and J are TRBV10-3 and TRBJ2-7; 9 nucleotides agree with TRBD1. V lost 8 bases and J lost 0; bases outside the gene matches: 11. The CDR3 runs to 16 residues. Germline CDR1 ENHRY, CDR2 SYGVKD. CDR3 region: CAIRPASGQGSYEQYF. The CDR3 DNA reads TGTGCCATCCGCCCCGCTTCGGGACAGGGCTCCTACGAGCAGTACTTC.

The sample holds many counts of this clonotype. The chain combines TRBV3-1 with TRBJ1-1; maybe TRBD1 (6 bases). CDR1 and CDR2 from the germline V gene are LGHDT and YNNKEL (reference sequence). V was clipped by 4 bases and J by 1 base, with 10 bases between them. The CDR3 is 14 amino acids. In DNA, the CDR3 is TGTGCCAGCAGCCCGTGGACAGCGAACACTGAAGCTTTCTTT. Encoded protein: CASSPWTANTEAFF.

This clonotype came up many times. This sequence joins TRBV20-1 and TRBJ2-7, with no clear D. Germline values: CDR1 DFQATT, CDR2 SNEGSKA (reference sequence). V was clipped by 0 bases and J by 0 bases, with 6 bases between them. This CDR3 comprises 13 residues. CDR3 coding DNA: TGCAGTGCTAGAGACGGCAGCTCCTACGAGCAGTACTTC. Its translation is CSARDGSSYEQYF.

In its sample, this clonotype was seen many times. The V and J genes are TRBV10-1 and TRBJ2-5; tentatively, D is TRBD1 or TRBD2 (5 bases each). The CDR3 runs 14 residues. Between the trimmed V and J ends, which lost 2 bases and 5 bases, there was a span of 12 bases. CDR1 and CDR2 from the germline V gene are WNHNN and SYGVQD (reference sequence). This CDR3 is CASSERGPPETQYF. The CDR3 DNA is TGCGCCAGCAGTGAGAGGGGACCACCGGAGACCCAGTACTTC.

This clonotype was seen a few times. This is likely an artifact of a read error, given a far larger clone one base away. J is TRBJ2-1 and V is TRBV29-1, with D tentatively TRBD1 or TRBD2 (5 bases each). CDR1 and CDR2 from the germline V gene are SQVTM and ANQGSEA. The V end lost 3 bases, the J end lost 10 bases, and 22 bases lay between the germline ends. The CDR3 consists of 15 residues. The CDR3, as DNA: TGCAGCGTTGAGGGGGAGCGGTCCAGCTCCTACGAGCAGTTCTTC. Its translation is CSVEGERSSSYEQFF.

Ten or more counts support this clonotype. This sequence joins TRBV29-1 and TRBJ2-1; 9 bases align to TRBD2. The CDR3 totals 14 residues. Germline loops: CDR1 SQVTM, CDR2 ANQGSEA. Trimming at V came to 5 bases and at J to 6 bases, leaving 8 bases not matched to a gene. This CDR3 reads CSVYGLASTNEQFF. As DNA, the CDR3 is TGCAGCGTTTATGGACTAGCGTCTACCAATGAGCAGTTCTTC.

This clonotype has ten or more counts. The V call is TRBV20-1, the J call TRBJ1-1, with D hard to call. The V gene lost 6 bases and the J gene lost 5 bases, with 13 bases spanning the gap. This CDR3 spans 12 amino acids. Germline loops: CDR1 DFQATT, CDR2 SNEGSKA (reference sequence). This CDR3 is CSAPGRGTEAFF. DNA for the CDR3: TGCAGTGCCCCAGGTCGAGGGACTGAAGCTTTCTTT.

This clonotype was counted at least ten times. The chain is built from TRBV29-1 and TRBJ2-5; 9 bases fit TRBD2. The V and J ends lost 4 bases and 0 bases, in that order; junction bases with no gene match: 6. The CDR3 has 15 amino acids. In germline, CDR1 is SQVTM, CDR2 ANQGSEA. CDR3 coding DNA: TGCAGCGTTGGGGGTAGCGGGGGAAACCAAGAGACCCAGTACTTC. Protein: CSVGGSGGNQETQYF.

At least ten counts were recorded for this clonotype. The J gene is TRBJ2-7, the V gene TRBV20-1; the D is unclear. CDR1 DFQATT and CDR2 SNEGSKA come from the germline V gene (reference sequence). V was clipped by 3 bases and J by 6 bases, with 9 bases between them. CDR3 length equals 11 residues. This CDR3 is CSARVDAEQYF. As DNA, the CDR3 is TGCAGTGCTAGGGTGGATGCCGAGCAGTACTTC.

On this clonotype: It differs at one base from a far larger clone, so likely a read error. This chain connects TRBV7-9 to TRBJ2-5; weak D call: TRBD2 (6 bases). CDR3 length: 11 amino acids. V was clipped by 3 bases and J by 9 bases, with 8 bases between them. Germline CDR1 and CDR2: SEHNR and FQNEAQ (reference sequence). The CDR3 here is CASSFREPQYF. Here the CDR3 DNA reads TGTGCCAGCAGCTTTCGGGAGCCCCAGTACTTC.

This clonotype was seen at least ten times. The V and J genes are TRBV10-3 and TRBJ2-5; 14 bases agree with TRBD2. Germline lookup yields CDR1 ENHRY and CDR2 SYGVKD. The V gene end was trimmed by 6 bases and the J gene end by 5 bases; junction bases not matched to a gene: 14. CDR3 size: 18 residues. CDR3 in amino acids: CAISPRLAGGRIEETQYF. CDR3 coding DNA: TGTGCCATCAGCCCCCGACTAGCGGGGGGGCGCATTGAGGAGACCCAGTACTTC.

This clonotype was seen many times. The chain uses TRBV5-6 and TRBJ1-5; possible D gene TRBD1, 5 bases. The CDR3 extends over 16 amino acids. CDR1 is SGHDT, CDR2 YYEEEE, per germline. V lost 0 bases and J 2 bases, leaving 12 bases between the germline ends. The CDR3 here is CASSLAAGQGNQPQHF. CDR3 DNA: TGTGCCAGCAGCTTGGCGGCGGGGCAGGGCAATCAGCCCCAGCATTTT.

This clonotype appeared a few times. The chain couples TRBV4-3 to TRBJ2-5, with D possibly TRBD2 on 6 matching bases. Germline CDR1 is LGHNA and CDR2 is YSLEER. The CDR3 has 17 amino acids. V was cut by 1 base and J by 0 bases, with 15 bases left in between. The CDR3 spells CASSQARSGGYQETQYF. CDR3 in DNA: TGCGCCAGCAGCCAAGCGCGGAGCGGAGGGTACCAAGAGACCCAGTACTTC.

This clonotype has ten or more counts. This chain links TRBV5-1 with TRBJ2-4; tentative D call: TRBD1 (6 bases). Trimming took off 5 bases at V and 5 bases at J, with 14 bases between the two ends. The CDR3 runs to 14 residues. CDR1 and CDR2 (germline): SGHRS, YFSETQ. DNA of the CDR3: TGCGCCAGCAGATATCAAGGGGGAGAAAACATTCAGTACTTC. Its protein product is CASRYQGGENIQYF.

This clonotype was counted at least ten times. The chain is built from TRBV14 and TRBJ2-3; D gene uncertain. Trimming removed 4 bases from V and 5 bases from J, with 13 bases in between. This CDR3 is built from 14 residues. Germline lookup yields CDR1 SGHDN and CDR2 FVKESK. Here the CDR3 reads CASSPVSVGDTQYF. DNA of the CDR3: TGTGCCAGCAGCCCAGTCTCCGTCGGAGATACGCAGTATTTT.

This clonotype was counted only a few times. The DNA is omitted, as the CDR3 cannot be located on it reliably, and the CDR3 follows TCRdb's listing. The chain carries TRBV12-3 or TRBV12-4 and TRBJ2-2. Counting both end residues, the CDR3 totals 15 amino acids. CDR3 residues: CASSFGGNTGELFFF.

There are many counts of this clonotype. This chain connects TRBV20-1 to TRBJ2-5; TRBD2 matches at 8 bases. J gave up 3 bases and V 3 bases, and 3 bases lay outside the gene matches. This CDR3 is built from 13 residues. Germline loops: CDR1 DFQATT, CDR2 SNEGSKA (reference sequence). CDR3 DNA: TGCAGTGCTAGCGGGGGGGGAGAAGAGACCCAGTACTTC. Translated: CSASGGGEETQYF.

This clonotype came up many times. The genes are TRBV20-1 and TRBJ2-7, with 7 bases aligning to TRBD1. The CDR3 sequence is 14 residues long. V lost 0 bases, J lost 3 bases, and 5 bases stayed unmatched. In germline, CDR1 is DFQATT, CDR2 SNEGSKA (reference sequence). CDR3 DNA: TGCAGTGCTAGAGACGGGACAGTTCTCTACGAGCAGTACTTC. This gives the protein CSARDGTVLYEQYF.